These T cell receptor beta chains were read from a single sample in a study of cytomegalovirus exposure and HLA in healthy donors. This table comes from immunoSEQ multiplex PCR, and its TCRdb copy is limited to in-frame clones, with some not included. Among around 170,000 clones listed, 75% to 85% were seen once. Sequencing input: PBMCs. These receptors were collected from a woman between 18 and 29 years old in good health and CMV-seronegative. The CDR3 runs from the conserved cysteine through the conserved F or W. Fields, in order: D gene, J gene, V gene, clone size, CDR3 DNA, CDR3 protein. A D gene is named only where the DNA matches it firmly. Only some rows state a clone size, as once, few, many or a class for expanded clones.

>.|TRBJ1-1|TRBV19|few
TGTGCCAGTAACGTCGGGGGTAGGGAGACTGAAGCTTTCTTT
CASNVGGRETEAFF
>TRBD1|TRBJ2-1|TRBV28|.
TGTGCCAGCAGTTTGTGGGACAGCGATTACAATGAGCAGTTCTTC
CASSLWDSDYNEQFF
>TRBD1|TRBJ1-6|TRBV19|few
TGTGCCAGTAGTGGGCAGGGGGCTATGGATTCACCCCTCCACTTT
CASSGQGAMDSPLHF
>.|TRBJ2-1|TRBV5-4|.
TGTGCCAGCAGTCCCGCACTCGGCGGCAATGAGCAGTTCTTC
CASSPALGGNEQFF
>.|TRBJ1-2|TRBV10-1|.
TGCGCCAGCGGGGACAATCGGGGTGGCTACACCTTC
CASGDNRGGYTF
>.|TRBJ2-6|TRBV29-1|.
TGCAGCGTTGGGGGCGGACGCTCTGGGGCCAACGTCCTGACTTTC
CSVGGGRSGANVLTF
>TRBD2|TRBJ2-2|TRBV27|.
TGTGCCAGCAATGCGGGGGGGCGCGTCACCGGGGAGCTGTTTTTT
CASNAGGRVTGELFF
>TRBD2|TRBJ2-7|TRBV27|.
TGTGCCAGCAGTCCGGGAGGGGTTCTCGAGCAGTACTTC
CASSPGGVLEQYF
>TRBD1|TRBJ1-4|TRBV4-1|.
TGCGCCAGCAGCCAAGAGGTACAGGGGGTTAATGAAAAACTGTTTTTT
CASSQEVQGVNEKLFF
>.|TRBJ2-1|TRBV7-9|.
TGTGCCAGCAGTCCGGGACTCCGGAATGAGCAGTTCTTC
CASSPGLRNEQFF
>.|TRBJ2-7|TRBV6-1|.
TGTGCCAGCAGTGAAGCCCGGACAGCGTTGTACGAGCAGTACTTC
CASSEARTALYEQYF